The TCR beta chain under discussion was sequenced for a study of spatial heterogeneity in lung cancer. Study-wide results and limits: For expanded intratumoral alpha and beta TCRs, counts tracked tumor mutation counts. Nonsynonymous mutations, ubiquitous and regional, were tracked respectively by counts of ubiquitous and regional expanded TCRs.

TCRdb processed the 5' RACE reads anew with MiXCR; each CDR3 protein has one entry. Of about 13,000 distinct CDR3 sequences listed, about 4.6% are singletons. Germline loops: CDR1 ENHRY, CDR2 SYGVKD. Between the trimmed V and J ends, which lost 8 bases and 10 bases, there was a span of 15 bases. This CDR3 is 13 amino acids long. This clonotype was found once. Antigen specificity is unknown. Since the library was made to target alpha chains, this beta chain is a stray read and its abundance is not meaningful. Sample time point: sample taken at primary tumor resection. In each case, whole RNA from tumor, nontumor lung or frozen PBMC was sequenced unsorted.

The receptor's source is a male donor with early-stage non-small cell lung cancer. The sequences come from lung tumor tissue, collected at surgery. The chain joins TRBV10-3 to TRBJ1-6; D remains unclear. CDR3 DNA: TGTGCCATCGGAGGCATGCCTCCCTCACCCCTCCACTTT. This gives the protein CAIGGMPPSPLHF.